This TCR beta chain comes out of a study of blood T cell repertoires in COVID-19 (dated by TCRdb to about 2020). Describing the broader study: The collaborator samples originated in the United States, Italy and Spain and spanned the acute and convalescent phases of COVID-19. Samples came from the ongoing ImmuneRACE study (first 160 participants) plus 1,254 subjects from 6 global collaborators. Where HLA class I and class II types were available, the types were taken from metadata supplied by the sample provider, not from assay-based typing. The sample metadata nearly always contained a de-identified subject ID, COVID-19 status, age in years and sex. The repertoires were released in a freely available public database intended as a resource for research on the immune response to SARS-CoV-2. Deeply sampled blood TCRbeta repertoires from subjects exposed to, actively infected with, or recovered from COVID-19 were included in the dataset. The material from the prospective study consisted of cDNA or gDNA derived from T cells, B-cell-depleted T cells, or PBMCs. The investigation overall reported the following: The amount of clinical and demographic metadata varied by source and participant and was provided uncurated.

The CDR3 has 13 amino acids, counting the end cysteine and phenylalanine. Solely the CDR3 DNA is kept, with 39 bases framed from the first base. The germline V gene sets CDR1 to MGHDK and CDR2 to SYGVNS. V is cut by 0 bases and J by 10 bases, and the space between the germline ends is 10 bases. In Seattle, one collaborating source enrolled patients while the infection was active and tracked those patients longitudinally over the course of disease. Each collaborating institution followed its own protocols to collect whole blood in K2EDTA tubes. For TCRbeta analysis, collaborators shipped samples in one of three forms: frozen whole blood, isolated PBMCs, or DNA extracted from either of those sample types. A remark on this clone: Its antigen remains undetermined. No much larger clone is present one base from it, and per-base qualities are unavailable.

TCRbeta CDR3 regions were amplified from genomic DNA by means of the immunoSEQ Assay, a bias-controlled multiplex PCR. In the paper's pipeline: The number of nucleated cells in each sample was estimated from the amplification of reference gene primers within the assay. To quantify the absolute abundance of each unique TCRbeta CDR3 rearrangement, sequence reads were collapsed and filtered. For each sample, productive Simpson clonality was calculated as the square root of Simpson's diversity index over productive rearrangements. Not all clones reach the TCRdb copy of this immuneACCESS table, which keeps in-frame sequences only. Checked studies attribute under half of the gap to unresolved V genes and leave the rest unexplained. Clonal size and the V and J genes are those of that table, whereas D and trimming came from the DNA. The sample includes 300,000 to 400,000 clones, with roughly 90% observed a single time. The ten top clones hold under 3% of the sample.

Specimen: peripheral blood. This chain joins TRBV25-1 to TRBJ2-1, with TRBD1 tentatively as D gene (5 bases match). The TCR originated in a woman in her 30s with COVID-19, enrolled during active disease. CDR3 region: CASSEYTGQEQFF. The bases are TGTGCCAGCAGTGAATATACAGGCCAAGAGCAGTTCTTC. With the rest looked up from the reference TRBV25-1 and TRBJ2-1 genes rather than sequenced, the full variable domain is EADIYQTPRYLVIGTGKKITLECSQTMGHDKMYWYQQDPGMELHLIHYSYGVNSTEKGDLSSESTVSRIRTEHFPLTLESARPSHTSQYLCASSEYTGQEQFFGPGTRLTVL.